This T cell receptor beta chain was profiled in a study of early stage breast cancer tumors. Data came from immunoSEQ multiplex PCR; TCRdb stores just in-frame clones and leaves some out. This sample has approximately 33,000 clones, with 60% to 80% found just once. The table lists this clone with a count of one. The V segment lost 6 bases and the J segment 5 bases; nucleotides outside the gene matches: 20. Germline V CDR1 and CDR2: SGHKS, YYEKEE (reference sequence). This CDR3 contains 17 residues. Sequencing was carried out using blood. The genes are TRBV5-5 and TRBJ2-7; 7 nucleotides align to TRBD2. The origin of this receptor is a person aged 40-50 years with breast cancer. The CDR3 loop is CASTPFGMGEGLDEQYF. The CDR3 nucleotides are TGTGCCAGCACTCCTTTCGGGATGGGGGAGGGCCTCGACGAGCAGTACTTC.